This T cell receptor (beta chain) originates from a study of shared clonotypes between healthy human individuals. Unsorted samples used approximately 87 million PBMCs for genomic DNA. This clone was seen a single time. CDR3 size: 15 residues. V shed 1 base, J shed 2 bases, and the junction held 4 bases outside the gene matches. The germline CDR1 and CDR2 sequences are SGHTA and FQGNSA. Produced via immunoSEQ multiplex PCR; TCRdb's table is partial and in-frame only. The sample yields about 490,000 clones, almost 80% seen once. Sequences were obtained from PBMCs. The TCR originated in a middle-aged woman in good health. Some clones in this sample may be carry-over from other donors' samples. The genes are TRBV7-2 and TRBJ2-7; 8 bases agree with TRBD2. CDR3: CASSLDASGPYEQYF. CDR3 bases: TGTGCCAGCAGCTTAGATGCTAGCGGGCCCTACGAGCAGTACTTC.